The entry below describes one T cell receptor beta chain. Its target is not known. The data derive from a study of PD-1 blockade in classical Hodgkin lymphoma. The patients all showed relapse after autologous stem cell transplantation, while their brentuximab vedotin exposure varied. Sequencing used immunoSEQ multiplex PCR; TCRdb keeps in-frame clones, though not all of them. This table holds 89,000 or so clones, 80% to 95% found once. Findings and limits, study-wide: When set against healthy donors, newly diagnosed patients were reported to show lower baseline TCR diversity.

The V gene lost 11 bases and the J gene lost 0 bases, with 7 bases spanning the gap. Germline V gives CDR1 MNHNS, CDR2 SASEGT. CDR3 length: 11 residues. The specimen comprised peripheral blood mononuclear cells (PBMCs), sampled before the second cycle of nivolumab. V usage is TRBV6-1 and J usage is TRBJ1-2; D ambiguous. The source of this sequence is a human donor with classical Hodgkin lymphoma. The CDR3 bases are TGTGCCTCCGGCGCTAACTATGGCTACACCTTC. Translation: CASGANYGYTF.